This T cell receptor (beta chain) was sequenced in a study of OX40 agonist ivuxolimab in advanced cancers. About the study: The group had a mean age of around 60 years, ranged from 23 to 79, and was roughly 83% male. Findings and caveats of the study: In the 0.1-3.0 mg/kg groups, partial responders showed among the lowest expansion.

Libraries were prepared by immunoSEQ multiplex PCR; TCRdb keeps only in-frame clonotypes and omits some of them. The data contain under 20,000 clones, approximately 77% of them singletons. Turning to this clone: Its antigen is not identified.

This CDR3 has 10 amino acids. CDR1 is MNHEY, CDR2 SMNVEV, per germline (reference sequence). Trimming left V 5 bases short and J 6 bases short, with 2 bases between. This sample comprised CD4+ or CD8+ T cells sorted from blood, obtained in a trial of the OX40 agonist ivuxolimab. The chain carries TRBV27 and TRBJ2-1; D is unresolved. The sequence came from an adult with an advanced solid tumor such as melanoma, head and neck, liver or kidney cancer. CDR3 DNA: TGTGCCAGCAGTCTCAATGAGCAGTTCTTC. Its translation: CASSLNEQFF.